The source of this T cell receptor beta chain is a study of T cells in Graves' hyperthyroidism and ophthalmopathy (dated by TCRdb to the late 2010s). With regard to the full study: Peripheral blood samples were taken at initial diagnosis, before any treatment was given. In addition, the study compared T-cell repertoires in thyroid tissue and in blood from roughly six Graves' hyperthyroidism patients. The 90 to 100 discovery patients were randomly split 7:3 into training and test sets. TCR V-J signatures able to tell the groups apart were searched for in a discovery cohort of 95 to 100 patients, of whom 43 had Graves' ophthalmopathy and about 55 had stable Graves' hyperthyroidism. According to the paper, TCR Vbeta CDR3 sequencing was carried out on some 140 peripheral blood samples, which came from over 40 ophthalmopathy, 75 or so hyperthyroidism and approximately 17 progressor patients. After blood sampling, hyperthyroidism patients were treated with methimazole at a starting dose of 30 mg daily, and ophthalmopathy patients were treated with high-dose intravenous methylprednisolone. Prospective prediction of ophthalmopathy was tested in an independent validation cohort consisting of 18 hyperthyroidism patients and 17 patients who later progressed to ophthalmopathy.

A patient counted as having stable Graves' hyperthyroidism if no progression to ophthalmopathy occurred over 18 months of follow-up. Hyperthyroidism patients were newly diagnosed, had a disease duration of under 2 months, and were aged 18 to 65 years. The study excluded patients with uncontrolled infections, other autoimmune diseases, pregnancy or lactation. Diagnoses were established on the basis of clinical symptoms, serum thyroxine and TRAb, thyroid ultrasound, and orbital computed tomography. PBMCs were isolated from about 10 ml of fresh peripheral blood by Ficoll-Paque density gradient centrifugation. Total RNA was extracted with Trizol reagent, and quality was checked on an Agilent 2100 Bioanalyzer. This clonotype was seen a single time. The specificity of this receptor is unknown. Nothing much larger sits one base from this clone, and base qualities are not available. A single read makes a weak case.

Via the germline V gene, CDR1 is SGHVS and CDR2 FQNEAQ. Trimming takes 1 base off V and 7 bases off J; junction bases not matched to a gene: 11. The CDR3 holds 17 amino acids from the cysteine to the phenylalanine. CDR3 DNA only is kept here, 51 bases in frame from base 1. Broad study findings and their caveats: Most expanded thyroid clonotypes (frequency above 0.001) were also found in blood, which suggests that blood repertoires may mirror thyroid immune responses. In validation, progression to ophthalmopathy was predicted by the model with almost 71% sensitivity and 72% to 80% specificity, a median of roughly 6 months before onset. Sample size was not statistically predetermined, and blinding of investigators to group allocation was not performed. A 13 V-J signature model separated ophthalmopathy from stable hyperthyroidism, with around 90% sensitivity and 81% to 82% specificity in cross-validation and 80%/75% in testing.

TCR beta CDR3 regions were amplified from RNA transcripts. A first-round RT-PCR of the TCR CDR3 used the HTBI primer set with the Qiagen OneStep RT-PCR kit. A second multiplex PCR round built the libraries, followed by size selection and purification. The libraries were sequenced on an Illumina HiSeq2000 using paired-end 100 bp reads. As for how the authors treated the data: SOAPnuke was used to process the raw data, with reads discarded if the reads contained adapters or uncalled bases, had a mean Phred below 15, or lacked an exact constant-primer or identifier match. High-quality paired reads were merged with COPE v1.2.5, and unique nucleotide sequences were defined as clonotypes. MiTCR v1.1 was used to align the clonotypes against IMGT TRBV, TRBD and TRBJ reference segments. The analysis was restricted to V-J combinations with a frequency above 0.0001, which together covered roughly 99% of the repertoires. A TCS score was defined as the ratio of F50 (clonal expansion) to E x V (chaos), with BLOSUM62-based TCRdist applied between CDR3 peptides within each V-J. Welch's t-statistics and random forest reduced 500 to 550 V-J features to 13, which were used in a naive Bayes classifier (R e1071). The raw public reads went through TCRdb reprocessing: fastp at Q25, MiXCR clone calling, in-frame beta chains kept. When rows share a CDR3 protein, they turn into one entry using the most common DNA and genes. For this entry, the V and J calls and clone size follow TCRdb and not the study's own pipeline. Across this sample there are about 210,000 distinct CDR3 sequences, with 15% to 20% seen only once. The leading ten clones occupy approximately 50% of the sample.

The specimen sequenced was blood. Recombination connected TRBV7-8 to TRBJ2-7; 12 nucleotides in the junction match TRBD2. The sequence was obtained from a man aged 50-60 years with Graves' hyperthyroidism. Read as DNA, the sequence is TGTGCCAGCAGCTTAGAGGGACTAGCGGGCTACCCTGGAGAGCAGTACTTC. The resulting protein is CASSLEGLAGYPGEQYF.